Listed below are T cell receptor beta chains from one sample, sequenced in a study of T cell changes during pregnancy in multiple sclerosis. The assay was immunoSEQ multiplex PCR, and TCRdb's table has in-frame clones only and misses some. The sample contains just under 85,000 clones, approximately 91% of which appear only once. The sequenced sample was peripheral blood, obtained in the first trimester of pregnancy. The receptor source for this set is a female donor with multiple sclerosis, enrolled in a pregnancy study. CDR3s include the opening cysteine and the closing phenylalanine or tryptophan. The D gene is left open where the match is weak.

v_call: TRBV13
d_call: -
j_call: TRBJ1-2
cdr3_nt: TGTGCCAGCAGCTATCGCCAGGGCAGCTATGGCTACACCTTC
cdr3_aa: CASSYRQGSYGYTF

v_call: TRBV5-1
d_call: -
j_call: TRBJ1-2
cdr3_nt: TGCGCCAGCAGCTTGTTTCGCGGGTATGGCTACACCTTC
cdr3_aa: CASSLFRGYGYTF

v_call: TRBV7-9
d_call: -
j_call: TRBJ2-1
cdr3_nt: TGTGCCAGCAGCTTACTCCGCCGGACTAATTTTGACAATGAGCAGTTCTTC
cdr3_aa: CASSLLRRTNFDNEQFF

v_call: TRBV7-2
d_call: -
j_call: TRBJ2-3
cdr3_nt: TGTGCCAGCAGCTTAATAACAGTTGCAGATACGCAGTATTTT
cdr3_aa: CASSLITVADTQYF

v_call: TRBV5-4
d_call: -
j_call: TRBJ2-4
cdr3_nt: TGTGCCAGCAGCTTGGAGGGACTGAAAAACATTCAGTACTTC
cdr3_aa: CASSLEGLKNIQYF

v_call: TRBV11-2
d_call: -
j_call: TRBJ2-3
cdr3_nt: TGTGCCAGCAGCTTCCGGGAGATCACAGATACGCAGTATTTT
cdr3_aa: CASSFREITDTQYF

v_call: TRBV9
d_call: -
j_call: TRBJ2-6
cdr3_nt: TGTGCCAGCAGCGTCCCTACTCAGGGGAGCGACGTCCTGACTTTC
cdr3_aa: CASSVPTQGSDVLTF

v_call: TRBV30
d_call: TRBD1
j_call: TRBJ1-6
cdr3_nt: TGTGCCTGGACCAGAAAAGGACAGGGAAGTAATCCACCCCTCCACTTT
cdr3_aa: CAWTRKGQGSNPPLHF

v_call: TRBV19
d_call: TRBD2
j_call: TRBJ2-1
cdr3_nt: TGTGCCATTAGTCGGGAGGGCTCCTACAATGAGCAGTTCTTC
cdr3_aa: CAISREGSYNEQFF

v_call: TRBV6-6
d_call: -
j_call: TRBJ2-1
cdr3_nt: TGTGCCAGCACCCCTTCTAGTTACAATGAGCAGTTCTTC
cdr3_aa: CASTPSSYNEQFF

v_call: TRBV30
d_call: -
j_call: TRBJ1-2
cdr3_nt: TGTGCTTATACCAGGGAGGGGAACTATGGCTACACCTTC
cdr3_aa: CAYTREGNYGYTF

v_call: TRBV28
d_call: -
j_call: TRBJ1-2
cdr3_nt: TGTGCCAGCAGAGCTACAGGGTCTGGCTACACCTTC
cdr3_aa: CASRATGSGYTF

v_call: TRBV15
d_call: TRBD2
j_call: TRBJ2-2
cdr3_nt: TGTGCCACCAGCCAAATGACTAGCGGCAACACCGGGGAGCTGTTTTTT
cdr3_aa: CATSQMTSGNTGELFF

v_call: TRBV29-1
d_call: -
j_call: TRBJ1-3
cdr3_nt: TGCAGCGGGAGCTCTGGAAACACCATATATTTT
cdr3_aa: CSGSSGNTIYF

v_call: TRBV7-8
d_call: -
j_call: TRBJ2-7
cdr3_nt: TGTGCCAGCAGCTTGACTAGTCGGTACGAGCAGTACTTC
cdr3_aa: CASSLTSRYEQYF

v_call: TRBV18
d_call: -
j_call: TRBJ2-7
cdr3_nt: TGTGCCAGCTCACCAGGGGGCCTATACGAGCAGTACTTC
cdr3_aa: CASSPGGLYEQYF